Presented here are 3 T cell receptor beta chains from one specimen sequenced in a study of shared clonotypes between healthy human individuals. Only in-frame clones appear in the TCRdb table, and some are missing; sequencing was by immunoSEQ multiplex PCR. The table lists around 2,000,000 clones, approximately 94% of them singletons. The naive CD8 fraction comprised CD45RO-negative cells positively selected for CCR7 and excluded terminally differentiated effector memory CD45RA+ cells. The sample taken for sequencing was naive CD8+ T cells sorted from blood. These receptor sequences come from a man between 18 and 35 years old in good health.

This chain uses TRBV4-3 with TRBJ1-5, with 10 bases that match TRBD1. CDR3 length: 20 amino acids. The J segment lost 2 bases and the V segment lost 0 bases, leaving 13 bases of the junction unmatched. Germline CDR1 is LGHNA and CDR2 is YSLEER. CDR3 amino acids: CASSQDAWDRGVSGNQPQHF. The CDR3 bases are TGCGCCAGCAGCCAAGATGCATGGGACAGGGGAGTAAGTGGCAATCAGCCCCAGCATTTT.

The chain is built from TRBV6-6 and TRBJ1-4, with D possibly matching TRBD1 (5 bases). Trimming pared 6 bases from V and 5 bases from J, leaving 16 bases between. CDR1 is MNHNY, CDR2 SVGAGI, per germline (reference sequence). The CDR3 is 15 amino acids. In nucleotides, the CDR3 is TGTGCCAGCAGCCCTAGCCGGGGGGGGAATGAAAAACTGTTTTTT. Its translation is CASSPSRGGNEKLFF.

The rearrangement joins TRBV28 to TRBJ1-5; D is possibly TRBD1 (5 bases). The CDR3 consists of 14 residues. In germline, CDR1 is MDHEN, CDR2 SYDVKM. Trimming left V 3 bases short and J 6 bases short, with 12 bases between. The CDR3 loop reads CASSFWDPSQPQHF. The CDR3 region has the DNA TGTGCCAGCAGTTTCTGGGACCCCAGTCAGCCCCAGCATTTT.